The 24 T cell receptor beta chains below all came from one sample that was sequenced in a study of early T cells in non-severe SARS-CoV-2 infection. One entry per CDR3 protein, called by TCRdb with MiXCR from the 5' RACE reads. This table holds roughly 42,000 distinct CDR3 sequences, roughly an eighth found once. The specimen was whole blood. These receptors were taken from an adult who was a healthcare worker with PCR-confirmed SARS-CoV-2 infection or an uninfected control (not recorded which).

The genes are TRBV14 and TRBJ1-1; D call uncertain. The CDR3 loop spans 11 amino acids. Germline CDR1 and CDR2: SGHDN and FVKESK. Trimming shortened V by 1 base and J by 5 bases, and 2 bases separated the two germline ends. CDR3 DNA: TGTGCCAGCAGCCAAGGGACTGAAGCTTTCTTT. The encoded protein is CASSQGTEAFF.

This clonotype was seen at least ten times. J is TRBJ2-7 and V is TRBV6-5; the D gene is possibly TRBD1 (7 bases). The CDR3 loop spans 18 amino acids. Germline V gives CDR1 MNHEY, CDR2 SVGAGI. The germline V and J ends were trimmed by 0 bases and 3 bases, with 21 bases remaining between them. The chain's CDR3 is CASSYSVARGVRYYEQYF. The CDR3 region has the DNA TGTGCCAGCAGTTACTCCGTGGCCAGGGGGGTTCGGTACTACGAGCAGTACTTC.

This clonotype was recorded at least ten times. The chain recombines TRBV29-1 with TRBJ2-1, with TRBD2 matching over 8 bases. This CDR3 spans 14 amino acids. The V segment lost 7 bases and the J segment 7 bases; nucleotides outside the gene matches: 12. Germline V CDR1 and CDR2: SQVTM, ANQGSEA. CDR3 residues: CSAKRGLVDNEQFF. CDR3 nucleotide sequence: TGCAGCGCAAAACGGGGACTAGTAGATAATGAGCAGTTCTTC.

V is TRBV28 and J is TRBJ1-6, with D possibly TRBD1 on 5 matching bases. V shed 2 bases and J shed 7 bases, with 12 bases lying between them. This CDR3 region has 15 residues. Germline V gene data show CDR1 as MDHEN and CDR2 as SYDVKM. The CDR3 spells CASSLIQGSNSPLHF. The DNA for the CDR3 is TGTGCCAGCAGTTTAATCCAGGGCTCGAATTCACCCCTCCACTTT.

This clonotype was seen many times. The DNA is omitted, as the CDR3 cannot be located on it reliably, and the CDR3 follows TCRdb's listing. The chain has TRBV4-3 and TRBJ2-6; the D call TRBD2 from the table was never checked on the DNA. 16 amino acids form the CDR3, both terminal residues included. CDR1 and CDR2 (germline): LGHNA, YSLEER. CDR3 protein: CASSQASGRGANVLTF.

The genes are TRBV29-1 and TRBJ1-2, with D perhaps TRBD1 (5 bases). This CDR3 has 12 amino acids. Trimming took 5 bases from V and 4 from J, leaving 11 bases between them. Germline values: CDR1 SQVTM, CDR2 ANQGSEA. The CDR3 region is CSVFRDPYGYTF. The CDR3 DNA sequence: TGCAGCGTTTTCCGGGACCCCTATGGCTACACCTTC.

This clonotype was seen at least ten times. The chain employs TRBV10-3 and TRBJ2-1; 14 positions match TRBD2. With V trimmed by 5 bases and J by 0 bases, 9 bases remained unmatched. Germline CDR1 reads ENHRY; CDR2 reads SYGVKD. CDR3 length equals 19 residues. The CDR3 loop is CAISTLGLAGVSSYNEQFF. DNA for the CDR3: TGTGCCATCAGTACCCTGGGACTAGCGGGAGTTAGCTCCTACAATGAGCAGTTCTTC.

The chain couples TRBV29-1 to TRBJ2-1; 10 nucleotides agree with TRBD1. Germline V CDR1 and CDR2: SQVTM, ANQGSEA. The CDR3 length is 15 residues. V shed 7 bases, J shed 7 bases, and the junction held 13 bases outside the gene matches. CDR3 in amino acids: CSARAGTGERNEQFF. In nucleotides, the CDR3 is TGCAGCGCCAGAGCCGGGACAGGGGAACGGAATGAGCAGTTCTTC.

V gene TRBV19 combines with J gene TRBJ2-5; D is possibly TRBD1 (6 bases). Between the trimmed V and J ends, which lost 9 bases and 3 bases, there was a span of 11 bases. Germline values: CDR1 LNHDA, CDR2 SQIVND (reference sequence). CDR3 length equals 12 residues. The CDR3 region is CASSYREETQYF. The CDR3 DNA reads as TGTGCCAGCAGCTACAGGGAAGAGACCCAGTACTTC.

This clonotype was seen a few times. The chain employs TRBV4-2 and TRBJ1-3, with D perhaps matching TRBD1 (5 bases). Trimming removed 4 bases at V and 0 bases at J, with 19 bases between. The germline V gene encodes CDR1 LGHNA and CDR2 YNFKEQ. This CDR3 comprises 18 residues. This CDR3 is CASSPGHSGGSSGNTIYF. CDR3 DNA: TGTGCCAGCAGCCCTGGACATTCTGGGGGAAGCTCTGGAAACACCATATATTTT.

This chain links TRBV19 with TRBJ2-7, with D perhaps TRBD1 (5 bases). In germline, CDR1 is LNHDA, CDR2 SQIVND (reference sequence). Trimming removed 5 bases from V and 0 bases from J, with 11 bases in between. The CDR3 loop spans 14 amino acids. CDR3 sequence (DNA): TGTGCCAGTAGTTCTTCGACAGCCTCCTACGAGCAGTACTTC. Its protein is CASSSSTASYEQYF.

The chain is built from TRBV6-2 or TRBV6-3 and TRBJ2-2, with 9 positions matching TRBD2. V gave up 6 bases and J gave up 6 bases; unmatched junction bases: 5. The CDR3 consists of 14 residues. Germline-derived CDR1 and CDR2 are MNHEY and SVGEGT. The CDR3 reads CASRSGRRSGELFF. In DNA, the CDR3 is TGTGCCAGCAGAAGCGGGAGGCGTTCCGGGGAGCTGTTTTTT.

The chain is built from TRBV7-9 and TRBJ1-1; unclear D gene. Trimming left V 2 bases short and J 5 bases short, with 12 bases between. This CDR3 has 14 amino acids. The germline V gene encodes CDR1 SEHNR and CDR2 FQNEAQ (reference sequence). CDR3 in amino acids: CASSLRAPGTEAFF. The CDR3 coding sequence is TGTGCCAGCAGCTTAAGAGCGCCGGGAACTGAAGCTTTCTTT.

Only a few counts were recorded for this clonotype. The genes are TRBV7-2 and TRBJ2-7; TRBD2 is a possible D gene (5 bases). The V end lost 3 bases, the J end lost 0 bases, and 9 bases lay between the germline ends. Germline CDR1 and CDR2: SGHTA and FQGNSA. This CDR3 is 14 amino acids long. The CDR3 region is CASSFSGSSYEQYF. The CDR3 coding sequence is TGTGCCAGCAGCTTCAGCGGAAGCTCCTACGAGCAGTACTTC. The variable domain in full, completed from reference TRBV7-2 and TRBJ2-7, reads GAGVSQSPSNKVTEKGKDVELRCDPISGHTALYWYRQSLGQGLEFLIYFQGNSAPDKSGLPSDRFSAERTGGSVSTLTIQRTQQEDSAVYLCASSFSGSSYEQYFGPGTRLTVT.

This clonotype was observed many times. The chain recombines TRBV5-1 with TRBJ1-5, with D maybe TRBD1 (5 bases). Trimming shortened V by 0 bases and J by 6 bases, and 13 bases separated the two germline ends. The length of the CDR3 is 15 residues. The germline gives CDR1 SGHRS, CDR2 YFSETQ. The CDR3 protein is CASSLGGARGQPQHF. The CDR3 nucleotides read TGCGCCAGCAGCTTGGGAGGGGCGAGGGGTCAGCCCCAGCATTTT.

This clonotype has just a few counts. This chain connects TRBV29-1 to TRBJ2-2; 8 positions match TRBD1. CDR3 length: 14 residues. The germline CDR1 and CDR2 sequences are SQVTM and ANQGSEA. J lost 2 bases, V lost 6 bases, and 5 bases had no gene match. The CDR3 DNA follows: TGCAGCGTCACAGGGGGACAAAACACCGGGGAGCTGTTTTTT. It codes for CSVTGGQNTGELFF.

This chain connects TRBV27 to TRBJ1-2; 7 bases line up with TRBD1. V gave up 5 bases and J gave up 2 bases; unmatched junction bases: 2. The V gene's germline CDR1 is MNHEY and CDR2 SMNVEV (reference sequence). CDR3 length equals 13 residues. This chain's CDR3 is CASSGQANYGYTF. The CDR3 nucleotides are TGTGCCAGCAGTGGACAGGCAAACTATGGCTACACCTTC.

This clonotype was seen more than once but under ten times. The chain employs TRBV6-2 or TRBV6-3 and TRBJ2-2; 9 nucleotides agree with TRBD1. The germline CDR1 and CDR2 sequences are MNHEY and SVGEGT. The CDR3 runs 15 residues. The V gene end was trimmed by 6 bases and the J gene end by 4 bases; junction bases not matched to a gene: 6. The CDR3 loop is CASRRGTGPTGELFF. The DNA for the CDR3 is TGTGCCAGCAGACGCGGGACAGGGCCCACCGGGGAGCTGTTTTTT.

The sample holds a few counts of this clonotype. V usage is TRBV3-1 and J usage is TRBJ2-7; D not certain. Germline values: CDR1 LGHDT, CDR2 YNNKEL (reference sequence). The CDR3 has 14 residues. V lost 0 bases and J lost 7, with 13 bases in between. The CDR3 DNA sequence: TGTGCCAGCAGCCAAGATATTCGGGTCACGGAGCAGTACTTC. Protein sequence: CASSQDIRVTEQYF.

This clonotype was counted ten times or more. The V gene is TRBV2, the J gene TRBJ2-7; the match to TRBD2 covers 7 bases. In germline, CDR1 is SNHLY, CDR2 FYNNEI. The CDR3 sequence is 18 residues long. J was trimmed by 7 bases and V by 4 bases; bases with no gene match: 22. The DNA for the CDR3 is TGTGCCAGCAGTGTCACCAAAGCTCCGGCGGGAGTCGGATTGGAGCAGTACTTC. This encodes CASSVTKAPAGVGLEQYF.

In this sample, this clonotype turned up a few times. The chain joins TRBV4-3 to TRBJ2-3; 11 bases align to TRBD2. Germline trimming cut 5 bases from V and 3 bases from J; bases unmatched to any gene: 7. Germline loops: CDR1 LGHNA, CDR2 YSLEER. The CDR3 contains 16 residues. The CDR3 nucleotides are TGCGCCAGCAGCTTAGCGGGACTAGCGGATACAGATACGCAGTATTTT. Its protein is CASSLAGLADTDTQYF.

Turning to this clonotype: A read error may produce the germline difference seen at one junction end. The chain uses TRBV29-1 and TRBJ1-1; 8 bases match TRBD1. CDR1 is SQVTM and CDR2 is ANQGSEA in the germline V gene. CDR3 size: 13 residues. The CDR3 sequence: CSVDKTGVPLSLF. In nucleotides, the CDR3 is TGCAGCGTAGACAAGACAGGGGTCCCCTTGAGTCTCTTT.

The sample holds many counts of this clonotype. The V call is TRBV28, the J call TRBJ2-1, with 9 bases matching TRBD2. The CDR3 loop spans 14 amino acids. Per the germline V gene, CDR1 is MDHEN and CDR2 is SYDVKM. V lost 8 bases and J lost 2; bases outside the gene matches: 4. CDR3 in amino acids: CASLAGEAYNEQFF. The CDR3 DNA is TGTGCCAGCTTAGCGGGGGAGGCCTACAATGAGCAGTTCTTC.

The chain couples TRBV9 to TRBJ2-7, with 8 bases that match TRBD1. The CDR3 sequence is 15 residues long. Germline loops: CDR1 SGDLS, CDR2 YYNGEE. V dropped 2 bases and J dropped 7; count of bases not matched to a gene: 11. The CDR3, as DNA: TGTGCCAGCAGCGTCGGACAGGGTACATTCTCGGAGCAGTACTTC. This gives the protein CASSVGQGTFSEQYF.